The 27 T cell receptor beta chains reported below all come from one sample, sequenced in a study of blood T cell repertoires in COVID-19. Using immunoSEQ multiplex PCR, the repertoire was profiled, and TCRdb retains in-frame clones only, with some absent. This table holds 85,000 to 110,000 clones, roughly 90% found once. The material sequenced was peripheral blood. All receptors derive from a woman aged 55-70 years with acute or convalescent COVID-19.

The chain is built from TRBV28 and TRBJ1-3; D possibly corresponds to TRBD1 (5 bases). From germline, CDR1 is MDHEN and CDR2 SYDVKM. Trimming cost V 3 bases and J 0 bases, with 12 bases left between them. The CDR3 consists of 16 residues. CDR3 in amino acids: CASSLEGFLSGNTIYF. The CDR3 region has the DNA TGTGCCAGCAGTTTGGAGGGGTTCCTCTCTGGAAACACCATATATTTT.

The rearrangement uses TRBV19 and TRBJ1-5, with TRBD1 matching over 7 bases. The CDR3 is 16 amino acids. Germline trimming cut 6 bases from V and 2 bases from J; bases unmatched to any gene: 10. Germline V CDR1 and CDR2: LNHDA, SQIVND (reference sequence). Here the CDR3 DNA reads TGTGCCAGTAGCGAAACTACAGGGGTAGGCAATCAGCCCCAGCATTTT. It codes for CASSETTGVGNQPQHF. Combining the CDR3 with reference TRBV19 and TRBJ1-5 gives the whole variable domain DGGITQSPKYLFRKEGQNVTLSCEQNLNHDAMYWYRQDPGQGLRLIYYSQIVNDFQKGDIAEGYSVSREKKESFPLTVTSAQKNPTAFYLCASSETTGVGNQPQHFGDGTRLSIL.

The V gene is TRBV5-1, the J gene TRBJ1-2, with TRBD1 identical over 8 bases. Germline V gives CDR1 SGHRS, CDR2 YFSETQ. V lost 2 bases to trimming and J lost 8 bases; unmatched junction nucleotides: 2. The CDR3 is 12 amino acids. Here the CDR3 reads CASSLQGVGYTF. DNA of the CDR3: TGCGCCAGCAGCTTACAGGGGGTCGGCTACACCTTC.

This rearrangement joins TRBV7-9 to TRBJ1-2; D ambiguous. V dropped 5 bases and J dropped 8 bases, with 21 bases sitting between them. The CDR3 length is 15 residues. The germline V gene encodes CDR1 SEHNR and CDR2 FQNEAQ (reference sequence). The CDR3 DNA reads TGTGCCAGCAGCGTTGGAAACCGGAGGGTAGGCGGCTACACCTTC. This sequence encodes CASSVGNRRVGGYTF.

This clone showed up just once. The chain joins TRBV28 to TRBJ1-5; TRBD1 aligns across 12 bases. Germline lookup yields CDR1 MDHEN and CDR2 SYDVKM. With 3 bases clipped from V and 1 base from J, the junction kept 7 bases outside the gene matches. This CDR3 has 18 residues. CDR3: CASSFGTGGDLSNQPQHF. The CDR3 nucleotides are TGTGCCAGCAGTTTTGGGACAGGGGGCGATTTAAGCAATCAGCCCCAGCATTTT. Looking up the rest from reference TRBV28 and TRBJ1-5 gives the full variable domain: DVKVTQSSRYLVKRTGEKVFLECVQDMDHENMFWYRQDPGLGLRLIYFSYDVKMKEKGDIPEGYSVSREKKERFSLILESASTNQTSMYLCASSFGTGGDLSNQPQHFGDGTRLSIL.

This chain uses TRBV4-1 with TRBJ2-7; 7 bases align to TRBD2. This CDR3 is built from 16 residues. From germline, CDR1 is MGHRA and CDR2 YSYEKL. V lost 2 bases to trimming and J lost 2 bases; unmatched junction nucleotides: 9. The CDR3 sequence: CASSQIPGLGTYEQYF. The DNA of the CDR3 is TGCGCCAGCAGCCAAATTCCCGGACTAGGCACCTACGAGCAGTACTTC.

The J gene is TRBJ2-1, the V gene TRBV7-9, with D possibly being TRBD1 (6 bases). Deletions cut 7 bases from V and 5 bases from J, with 12 bases between. This CDR3 comprises 13 residues. Germline V lookup: CDR1 SEHNR, CDR2 FQNEAQ (reference sequence). CDR3 DNA sequence: TGTGCCAGCACCCGGGACACTCACAATGAGCAGTTCTTC. This translates into CASTRDTHNEQFF. The full variable domain, rest sourced from reference TRBV7-9 and TRBJ2-1, is DTGVSQNPRHKITKRGQNVTFRCDPISEHNRLYWYRQTLGQGPEFLTYFQNEAQLEKSRLLSDRFSAERPKGSFSTLEIQRTEQGDSAMYLCASTRDTHNEQFFGPGTRLTVL.

The rearrangement links TRBV5-1 to TRBJ1-4; D call uncertain. This CDR3 is built from 14 residues. CDR1 and CDR2 from the germline V gene are SGHRS and YFSETQ. V dropped 0 bases and J dropped 5 bases, with 8 bases sitting between them. The CDR3 nucleotides read TGCGCCAGCAGCTTGGCGGGGTTGAATGAAAAACTGTTTTTT. It encodes CASSLAGLNEKLFF.

The genes are TRBV5-6 and TRBJ1-3; 7 bases are shared with TRBD1. V was pared by 0 bases and J by 0 bases, with 6 bases of the junction left unmatched. CDR3 length: 17 amino acids. The V gene's germline CDR1 is SGHDT and CDR2 YYEEEE. CDR3 sequence (DNA): TGTGCCAGCAGCTTGGGGCTACAGGGGTTCTCTGGAAACACCATATATTTT. This translates into CASSLGLQGFSGNTIYF. Together with reference TRBV5-6 and TRBJ1-3, the CDR3 gives the full variable domain: DAGVTQSPTHLIKTRGQQVTLRCSPKSGHDTVSWYQQALGQGPQFIFQYYEEEERQRGNFPDRFSGHQFPNYSSELNVNALLLGDSALYLCASSLGLQGFSGNTIYFGEGSWLTVV.

The chain uses TRBV10-3 and TRBJ2-1; D perhaps matches TRBD2 (5 bases). This CDR3 is built from 12 residues. Per the germline V gene, CDR1 is ENHRY and CDR2 is SYGVKD. Trimming left V 6 bases short and J 8 bases short, with 11 bases between. The CDR3 nucleotides are TGTGCCATCAGATCCCCCGGGGATGAGCAGTTCTTC. This translates into CAIRSPGDEQFF.

There are a few counts of this clone. The V call is TRBV9, the J call TRBJ2-1; possible D gene TRBD2, 6 bases. Looked up from germline, CDR1 is SGDLS and CDR2 is YYNGEE. V lost 0 bases and J lost 2, with 9 bases in between. This CDR3 contains 15 residues. The CDR3 is CASSVVGGPYNEQFF. The CDR3 DNA follows: TGTGCCAGCAGCGTAGTCGGGGGACCCTACAATGAGCAGTTCTTC.

V and J are TRBV7-9 and TRBJ2-3, with D perhaps matching TRBD2 (5 bases). The germline V and J ends were trimmed by 3 bases and 3 bases, with 7 bases remaining between them. CDR1 SEHNR and CDR2 FQNEAQ come from the germline V gene (reference sequence). The CDR3 extends over 13 amino acids. CDR3 DNA: TGTGCCAGCAGCTTCGGGGTTACAGATACGCAGTATTTT. It specifies CASSFGVTDTQYF. Full variable domain (missing parts from reference TRBV7-9 and TRBJ2-3): DTGVSQNPRHKITKRGQNVTFRCDPISEHNRLYWYRQTLGQGPEFLTYFQNEAQLEKSRLLSDRFSAERPKGSFSTLEIQRTEQGDSAMYLCASSFGVTDTQYFGPGTRLTVL.

The chain combines TRBV30 with TRBJ2-3; 11 positions agree with TRBD2. Looked up from germline, CDR1 is GTSNPN and CDR2 is SVGIG (reference sequence). After removal of 0 bases from V and 6 bases from J, the junction contained 5 bases not matched to a gene. This CDR3 comprises 15 residues. The CDR3 spells CAWSVLAGVGDTQYF. Here the CDR3 DNA reads TGTGCCTGGAGTGTACTAGCGGGGGTAGGTGATACGCAGTATTTT. Supplemented by reference TRBV30 and TRBJ2-3, the full variable domain reads SQTIHQWPATLVQPVGSPLSLECTVEGTSNPNLYWYRQAAGRGLQLLFYSVGIGQISSEVPQNLSASRPQDRQFILSSKKLLLSDSGFYLCAWSVLAGVGDTQYFGPGTRLTVL.

V and J are TRBV2 and TRBJ1-6; 7 positions agree with TRBD1. Losses at the gene ends were 5 bases for V and 4 bases for J; bases not matched to a gene: 8. CDR3 length: 16 residues. From germline, CDR1 is SNHLY and CDR2 FYNNEI. The chain's CDR3 is CASSPEDRSYNSPLHF. The CDR3 DNA reads TGTGCCAGCAGTCCGGAGGACAGGTCATATAATTCACCCCTCCACTTT.

The rearrangement links TRBV4-2 to TRBJ1-1, with unresolved D. CDR3 length: 13 residues. Germline loops: CDR1 LGHNA, CDR2 YNFKEQ. The V gene lost 0 bases and the J gene lost 6 bases, with 8 bases spanning the gap. The CDR3 DNA sequence: TGTGCCAGCAGCCAAGAAGGGAGGGCTGAAGCTTTCTTT. This codes for CASSQEGRAEAFF.

The chain combines TRBV3-1 (or the pseudogene TRBV3-2) with TRBJ1-2; 8 bases are shared with TRBD1. Trimming took 6 bases from V and 4 from J; bases not matched to a gene: 13. This CDR3 contains 16 residues. Germline CDR1 reads LGHDT; CDR2 reads YNNKEL (reference sequence). The CDR3 DNA follows: TGTGCCAGCAGAAATTCAGGGGGCGTGTCGGCCTATGGCTACACCTTC. Amino acids: CASRNSGGVSAYGYTF.

DNA of the CDR3: TGTGCCAGCAGCCAAAGACAGAAAAGCTATGGCTACACCTTC. Protein: CASSQRQKSYGYTF. The chain joins TRBV3-1 (or the pseudogene TRBV3-2) to TRBJ1-2; possible D gene TRBD1, 5 bases. CDR1 is LGHDT and CDR2 is YNNKEL in the germline V gene (reference sequence). Trimming took off 2 bases at V and 4 bases at J, with 11 bases between the two ends. The CDR3 has 14 residues.

The sample holds one count of this clone. This rearrangement joins TRBV6-5 to TRBJ2-7, with TRBD2 identical over 10 bases. Germline V CDR1 and CDR2: MNHEY, SVGAGI. The CDR3 is 13 amino acids. This chain's CDR3 is CATTVAGGYEQYV. The CDR3 region has the DNA TGTGCTACCACGGTAGCGGGAGGCTACGAGCAGTACGTC.

This rearrangement joins TRBV7-3 to TRBJ2-1; tentatively, D is TRBD2 (6 bases). V was cut by 2 bases and J by 3 bases, with 11 bases left in between. There are 15 residues in the CDR3. Germline CDR1 and CDR2: SGHTA and FQGTGA. CDR3: CASSLGLALYNEQFF. The CDR3 nucleotides are TGTGCCAGCAGCTTAGGGCTAGCGCTCTACAATGAGCAGTTCTTC.

V usage is TRBV6-5 and J usage is TRBJ1-5; a possible D gene is TRBD1 (5 bases). With 5 bases removed from V and 3 bases from J, the gap between germline ends came to 14 bases. The CDR3 sequence is 15 residues long. CDR1 is MNHEY, CDR2 SVGAGI, per germline. CDR3 coding DNA: TGTGCCAGCAGTACCGACACAGGAAACAATCAGCCCCAGCATTTT. Translating it yields CASSTDTGNNQPQHF.

The gene calls are TRBV28 and TRBJ2-5; 8 bases line up with TRBD2. With 10 bases clipped from V and 1 base from J, the junction kept 8 bases outside the gene matches. The germline CDR1 and CDR2 sequences are MDHEN and SYDVKM. The CDR3 spans 14 residues. The CDR3 sequence is CATERESPQETQYF. CDR3 coding DNA: TGTGCCACCGAGCGGGAGAGCCCCCAAGAGACCCAGTACTTC.

The CDR3 protein is CSVAASTNEKLFF. The CDR3 nucleotides are TGCAGCGTAGCGGCGTCAACTAATGAAAAACTGTTTTTT. V gene TRBV29-1 combines with J gene TRBJ1-4, with D hard to call. The CDR3 has 13 amino acids. Trimming cost V 6 bases and J 0 bases, with 8 bases left between them. Germline V CDR1 and CDR2: SQVTM, ANQGSEA.

Only a few counts were recorded for this clone. V and J are TRBV7-2 and TRBJ2-3; D not certain. V gave up 2 bases and J gave up 5 bases, with 8 bases separating them. The CDR3 is 13 amino acids. Germline CDR1 SGHTA, CDR2 FQGNSA. The CDR3 coding sequence is TGTGCCAGCAGCTTATTCCCCCGAGATACGCAGTATTTT. This codes for CASSLFPRDTQYF. Using reference TRBV7-2 and TRBJ2-3 for the parts outside the CDR3, the full variable domain is GAGVSQSPSNKVTEKGKDVELRCDPISGHTALYWYRQSLGQGLEFLIYFQGNSAPDKSGLPSDRFSAERTGGSVSTLTIQRTQQEDSAVYLCASSLFPRDTQYFGPGTRLTVL.

The chain combines TRBV27 with TRBJ2-1; 10 positions agree with TRBD2. Germline CDR1 and CDR2: MNHEY and SMNVEV (reference sequence). Trimming took 5 bases from V and 7 from J; bases not matched to a gene: 11. The length of the CDR3 is 16 residues. CDR3 in DNA: TGTGCCAGCAGTCCCCCCCCAGCGGGAGGGGTGAATGAGCAGTTCTTC. It yields the protein CASSPPPAGGVNEQFF.

The chain combines TRBV5-1 with TRBJ2-3; 11 nucleotides align to TRBD2. Trimming at V came to 0 bases and at J to 0 bases, leaving 6 bases not matched to a gene. The germline V gene has CDR1 SGHRS and CDR2 YFSETQ. The CDR3 has 18 residues. CDR3 bases: TGCGCCAGCAGCTTGGGGCTAGCGGGAGGCGCTAGCACAGATACGCAGTATTTT. Its translation is CASSLGLAGGASTDTQYF.

J is TRBJ1-4 and V is TRBV28, with no clear D. Germline CDR1 MDHEN, CDR2 SYDVKM. The V gene lost 4 bases and the J gene lost 12 bases, with 18 bases spanning the gap. The CDR3 loop spans 14 amino acids. This CDR3 reads CASSSPRVPRELFF. DNA of the CDR3: TGTGCCAGCAGTTCTCCCCGGGTCCCAAGAGAACTGTTTTTT.

This chain links TRBV7-6 with TRBJ2-1; 12 bases match TRBD2. Trimming cost V 5 bases and J 7 bases; bases outside gene matches: 6. This CDR3 contains 15 residues. CDR1 and CDR2 (germline): SGHVS, FNYEAQ. This CDR3 reads CASSKGLAGPNEQFF. Here the CDR3 DNA reads TGTGCCAGCAGCAAAGGACTAGCGGGGCCAAATGAGCAGTTCTTC.